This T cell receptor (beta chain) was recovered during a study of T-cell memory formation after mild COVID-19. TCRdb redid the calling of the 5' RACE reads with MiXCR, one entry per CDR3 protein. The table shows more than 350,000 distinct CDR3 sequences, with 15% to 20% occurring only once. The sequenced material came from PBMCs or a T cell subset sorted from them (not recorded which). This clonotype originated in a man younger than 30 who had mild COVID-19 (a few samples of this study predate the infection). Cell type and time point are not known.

CDR3 sequence reads: CASSVGTVNTEAFF. The DNA of the CDR3 is TGTGCCAGCAGCGTAGGGACAGTGAACACTGAAGCTTTCTTT. The rearrangement uses TRBV9 and TRBJ1-1; tentatively, D is TRBD1 (6 bases). The length of the CDR3 is 14 residues. CDR1 is SGDLS, CDR2 YYNGEE, per germline. V dropped 0 bases and J dropped 0 bases, with 6 bases sitting between them.